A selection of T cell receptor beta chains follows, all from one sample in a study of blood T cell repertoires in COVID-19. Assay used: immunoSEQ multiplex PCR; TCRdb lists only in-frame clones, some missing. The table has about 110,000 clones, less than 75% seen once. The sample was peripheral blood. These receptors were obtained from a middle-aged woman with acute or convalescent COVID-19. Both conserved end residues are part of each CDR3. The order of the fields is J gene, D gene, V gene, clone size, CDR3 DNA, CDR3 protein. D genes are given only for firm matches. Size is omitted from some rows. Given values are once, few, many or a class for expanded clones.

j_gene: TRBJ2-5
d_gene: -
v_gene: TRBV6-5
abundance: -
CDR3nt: TGTGCCAGCAGTTACGAGGAGGGTCTATCCGGGACCCAGTACTTC
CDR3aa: CASSYEEGLSGTQYF

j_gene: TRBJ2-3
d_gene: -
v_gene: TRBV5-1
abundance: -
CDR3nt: TGCGCCAGCAGCTTGGTTTCGGGGGGCACAGATACGCAGTATTTT
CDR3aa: CASSLVSGGTDTQYF

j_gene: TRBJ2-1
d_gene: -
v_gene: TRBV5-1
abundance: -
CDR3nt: TGCGCCAGCTCTTCTCTCCCCGGGACCTACAATGAGCAGTTCTTC
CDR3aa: CASSSLPGTYNEQFF

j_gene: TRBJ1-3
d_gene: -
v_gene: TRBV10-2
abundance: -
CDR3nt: TGCGCCAGCAGTGACCACTCAATCTCTGGAAACACCATATATTTT
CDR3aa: CASSDHSISGNTIYF

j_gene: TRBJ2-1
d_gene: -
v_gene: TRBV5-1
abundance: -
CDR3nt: TGCGCCAGCAGCTTGGTATCGGAGGTCAATGAGCAGTTCTTC
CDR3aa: CASSLVSEVNEQFF

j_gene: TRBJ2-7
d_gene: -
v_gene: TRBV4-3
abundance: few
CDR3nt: TGCGCCAGCAGCCCTAGACAGAGCTCCTACGAGCAGTACTTC
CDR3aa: CASSPRQSSYEQYF

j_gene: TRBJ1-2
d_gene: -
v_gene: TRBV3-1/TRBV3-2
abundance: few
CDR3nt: TGTGCCAGCAGCCAACCAGGGGTGATCTATGGCTACACCTTC
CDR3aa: CASSQPGVIYGYTF

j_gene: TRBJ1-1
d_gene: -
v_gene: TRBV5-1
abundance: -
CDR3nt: TGCGCCAGCAGCTTGGGTGGGGACTCCACTGAAGCTTTCTTT
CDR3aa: CASSLGGDSTEAFF

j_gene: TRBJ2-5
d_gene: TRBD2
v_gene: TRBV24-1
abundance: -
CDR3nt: TGTGCCACCAGTGCTAGCGGGGGGAACCAAGAGACCCAGTACTTC
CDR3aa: CATSASGGNQETQYF

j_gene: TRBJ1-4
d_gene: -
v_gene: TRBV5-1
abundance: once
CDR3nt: TGCGCCAGCAGCTTTGGGGAGTCGGGAGGAAAACTGTTTTTT
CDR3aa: CASSFGESGGKLFF

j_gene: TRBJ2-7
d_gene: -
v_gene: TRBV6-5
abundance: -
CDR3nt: TGTGCCAGCTCGACGCTCGCGGCCGATACCTACGAGCAGTACTTC
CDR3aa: CASSTLAADTYEQYF

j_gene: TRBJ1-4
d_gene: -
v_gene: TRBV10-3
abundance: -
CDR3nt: TGTGCCGCTAAATCTGTAACTAATGAAAAACTGTTTTTT
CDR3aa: CAAKSVTNEKLFF

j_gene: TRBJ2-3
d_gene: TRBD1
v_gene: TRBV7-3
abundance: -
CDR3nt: TGTGCCAGCAGCTTACGTACAGGGGCAGATACGCAGTATTTT
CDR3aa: CASSLRTGADTQYF

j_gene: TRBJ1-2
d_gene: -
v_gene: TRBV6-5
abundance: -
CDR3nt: TGTGCCAGCAGTTACTCGGAGGGTAATGGCTACACCTTC
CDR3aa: CASSYSEGNGYTF

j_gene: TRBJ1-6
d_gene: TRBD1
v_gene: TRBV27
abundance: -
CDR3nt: TGTGCCAGCAGTACCCGGGACAGGGAGTGGGCTTCACCCCCCCACTTT
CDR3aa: CASSTRDREWASPPHF

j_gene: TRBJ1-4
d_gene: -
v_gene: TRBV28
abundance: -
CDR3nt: TGTGCCAGCAGTCCCTCGTGGGGGGGTGAAAAACTGTTTTTT
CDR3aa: CASSPSWGGEKLFF

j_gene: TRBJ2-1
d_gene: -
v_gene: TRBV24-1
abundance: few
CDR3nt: TGTGCCACCAGTGATCTCCTTAGTCTGGATGAGCAGTTCTTC
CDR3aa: CATSDLLSLDEQFF

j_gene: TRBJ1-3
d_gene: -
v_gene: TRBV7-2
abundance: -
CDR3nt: TGTGCCAGCAGCCGCGACACGTTTGGAAACACCATATATTTT
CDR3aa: CASSRDTFGNTIYF

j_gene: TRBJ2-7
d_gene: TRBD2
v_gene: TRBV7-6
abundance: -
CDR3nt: TGTGCCAGCAGCTTAGGGCGGGGGAGGGACGAGCAGTACTTC
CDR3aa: CASSLGRGRDEQYF

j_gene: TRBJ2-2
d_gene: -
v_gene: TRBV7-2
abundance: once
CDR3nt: TGTGCCAGCACCGTCCCGGGACACGACGCGAACACCGGGGAGCTGTTTTTT
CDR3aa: CASTVPGHDANTGELFF

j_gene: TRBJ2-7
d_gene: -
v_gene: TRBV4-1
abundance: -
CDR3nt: TGCGCCAGCAGCCAAGATGGGCCCTACGAGCAGTACTTC
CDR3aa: CASSQDGPYEQYF

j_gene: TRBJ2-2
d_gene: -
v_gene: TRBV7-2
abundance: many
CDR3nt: TGTGCCGGAAGGACAGACCGGAACACCGGGGAGCTGTTTTTT
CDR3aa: CAGRTDRNTGELFF

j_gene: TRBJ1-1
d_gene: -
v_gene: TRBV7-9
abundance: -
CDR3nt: TGTGCCAGCAGCTTACCCCTCTCGACAGACCGGGCTTTCTTT
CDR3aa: CASSLPLSTDRAFF

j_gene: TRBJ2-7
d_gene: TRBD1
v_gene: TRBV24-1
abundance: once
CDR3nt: TGTGCCACCAGTGGCCCGGAGACAGGGACCTACGAGCAGTACTTC
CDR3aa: CATSGPETGTYEQYF

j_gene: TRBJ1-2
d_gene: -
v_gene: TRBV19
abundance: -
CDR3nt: TGTGCCAGTAGTGAACAGGGCGCTCGGGGCTACACCTTC
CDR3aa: CASSEQGARGYTF

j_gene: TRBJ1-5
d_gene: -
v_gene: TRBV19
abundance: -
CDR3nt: TGTGCCAGTAGTATGATTTTGGGGGGGGCCAGAGCCGTTTGGCCCCAGCATTTT
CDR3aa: CASSMILGGARAVWPQHF

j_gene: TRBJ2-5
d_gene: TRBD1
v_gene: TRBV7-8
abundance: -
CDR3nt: TGTGCCAGCAGCCGATATGACAGGGACAAAAAAGAGACCCAGTACTTC
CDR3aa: CASSRYDRDKKETQYF

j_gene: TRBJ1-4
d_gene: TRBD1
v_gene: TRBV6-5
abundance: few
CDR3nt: TGTGCCAGCAGTAAGACAGGGGATGAATATGAAAAACTGTTTTTT
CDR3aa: CASSKTGDEYEKLFF

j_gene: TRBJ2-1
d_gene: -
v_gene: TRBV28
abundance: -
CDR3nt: TGTGCCAGCAGTCCCATTGGTTCGGCCTACAATGAGCAGTTCTTC
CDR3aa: CASSPIGSAYNEQFF

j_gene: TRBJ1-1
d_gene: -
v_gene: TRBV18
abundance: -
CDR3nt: TGTGCCAGCTCACCACTAGTCACTGAAGCTTTCTTT
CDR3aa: CASSPLVTEAFF

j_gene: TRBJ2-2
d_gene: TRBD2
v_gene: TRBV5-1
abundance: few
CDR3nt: TGCGCCAGCAGCTTAGCGGGGGCCGCGAACACCGGGGAGCTGTTTTTT
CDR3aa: CASSLAGAANTGELFF

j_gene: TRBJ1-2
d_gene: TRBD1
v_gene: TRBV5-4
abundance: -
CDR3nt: TGTGCCAGCAGCTTTGGGACAGGGGGAGACTATGGCTACACCTTC
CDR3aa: CASSFGTGGDYGYTF

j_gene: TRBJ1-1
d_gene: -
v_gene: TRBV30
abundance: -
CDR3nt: TGTGCCTGGAGGGAACAGGGAAAGGTAGCTTTCTTT
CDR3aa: CAWREQGKVAFF

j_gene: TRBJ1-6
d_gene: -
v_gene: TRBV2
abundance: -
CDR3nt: TGTGCCAGCAGTTCGAGAGGGAATTCACCCCTCCACTTT
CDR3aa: CASSSRGNSPLHF

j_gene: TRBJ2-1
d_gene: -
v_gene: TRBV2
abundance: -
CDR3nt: TGTGCCAGCAGTGGGGGTGGGCGGGGGCTCTCCTACAATGAGCAGTTCTTC
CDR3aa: CASSGGGRGLSYNEQFF

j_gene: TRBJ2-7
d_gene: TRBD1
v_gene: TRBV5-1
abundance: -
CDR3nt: TGCGCCAGCAGCTCAGGGACAGGGGATGGCGAGCAGTACTTC
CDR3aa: CASSSGTGDGEQYF

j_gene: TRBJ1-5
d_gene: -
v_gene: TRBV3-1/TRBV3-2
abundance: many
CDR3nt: TGTGCCAGCAGCCAAGGACAGCAGCCCCAGCATTTT
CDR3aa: CASSQGQQPQHF